The 20 T cell receptor beta chains presented below share a single source sample, sequenced in a study of OX40 agonist ivuxolimab in advanced cancers. The data were produced by immunoSEQ multiplex PCR, yet TCRdb's version contains in-frame clones alone and is incomplete. The sample yields fewer than 80,000 clones, roughly nine tenths seen once. The starting material was CD4+ or CD8+ T cells sorted from blood, obtained in a trial of the OX40 agonist ivuxolimab. These receptors all come from an adult with an advanced solid tumor such as melanoma, head and neck, liver or kidney cancer.

DNA for the CDR3: TGCGCCAGCAGCTTGGCCGGACGTGGAAGCATCCAAGGGGGCTACACCTTC. Translating gives CASSLAGRGSIQGGYTF. The chain joins TRBV5-1 to TRBJ1-2; D gene unclear. V was pared by 0 bases and J by 8 bases, with 23 bases between. CDR3 length equals 17 residues. Germline V gene lookup returns CDR1 SGHRS and CDR2 YFSETQ.

The chain joins TRBV6-5 to TRBJ1-2, with D maybe TRBD1 (5 bases). Per germline, CDR1 MNHEY and CDR2 SVGAGI. The CDR3 has 15 residues. V lost 6 bases to trimming and J lost 0 bases, with 14 bases between them. For the CDR3, the DNA is TGTGCCAGCAGCCCTGGGGGAAGAGCTAACTATGGCTACACCTTC. It encodes CASSPGGRANYGYTF.

J is TRBJ1-4 and V is TRBV25-1, with unresolved D. Germline V gene lookup returns CDR1 MGHDK and CDR2 SYGVNS. This CDR3 comprises 15 residues. V was cut by 3 bases and J by 8 bases, with 16 bases left in between. The CDR3 spells CASSEFGGLGEKLFF. The CDR3 nucleotides are TGTGCCAGCAGTGAGTTTGGAGGGCTTGGGGAAAAACTGTTTTTT.

The V gene is TRBV19, the J gene TRBJ2-6, with 12 bases matching TRBD1. The CDR3 sequence is 19 residues long. Germline V gene lookup returns CDR1 LNHDA and CDR2 SQIVND (reference sequence). The V segment lost 6 bases and the J segment 2 bases; nucleotides outside the gene matches: 11. For the CDR3, the DNA is TGTGCCAGTAGGGGACGTACCGGGACAGGGGGCACTGGGGCCAACGTCCTGACTTTC. Translation: CASRGRTGTGGTGANVLTF.

The chain has TRBV4-2 and TRBJ2-7; a possible D gene is TRBD1 (6 bases). Germline assignment: CDR1 LGHNA and CDR2 YNFKEQ. The CDR3 is 15 amino acids. The V end lost 0 bases, the J end lost 1 base, and 10 bases lay between the germline ends. CDR3 coding DNA: TGTGCCAGCAGCCAAGATGGACAGCAATCCTACGAGCAGTACTTC. Translation: CASSQDGQQSYEQYF.

The rearrangement uses TRBV2 and TRBJ1-5, with TRBD1 matching 9 bases. The CDR3 length is 17 residues. Trimming removed 7 bases from V and 5 bases from J; junction bases left unmatched: 15. Germline V gives CDR1 SNHLY, CDR2 FYNNEI. The CDR3 nucleotides read TGTGCCAGCACTAAGACGTTGGACAGGGGTATTTATCAGCCCCAGCATTTT. This codes for CASTKTLDRGIYQPQHF.

CDR3 in amino acids: CASKGNTEAFF. DNA for the CDR3: TGTGCCAGCAAGGGGAACACTGAAGCTTTCTTT. V gene TRBV19 combines with J gene TRBJ1-1, with D unclear. Germline V lookup: CDR1 LNHDA, CDR2 SQIVND (reference sequence). Trimming removed 9 bases at V and 1 base at J, with 6 bases between. The CDR3 has 11 residues.

This chain uses TRBV9 with TRBJ1-2; 12 bases are shared with TRBD1. V dropped 3 bases and J dropped 11; count of bases not matched to a gene: 8. This CDR3 comprises 14 residues. CDR1 is SGDLS, CDR2 YYNGEE, per germline. DNA for the CDR3: TGTGCCAGCAGCGCAATCGGGACAGGGGGCCTATACACCTTC. Amino acid sequence: CASSAIGTGGLYTF. Full variable domain (missing parts from reference TRBV9 and TRBJ1-2): DSGVTQTPKHLITATGQRVTLRCSPRSGDLSVYWYQQSLDQGLQFLIQYYNGEERAKGNILERFSAQQFPDLHSELNLSSLELGDSALYFCASSAIGTGGLYTFGSGTRLTVV.

This sequence joins TRBV7-2 and TRBJ1-2, with a weak D call TRBD1 (6 bases). The CDR3 has 15 residues. Germline lookup yields CDR1 SGHTA and CDR2 FQGNSA. V was shortened by 1 base and J by 3 bases, with 12 bases between the two germline ends. Written as DNA, the CDR3 is TGTGCCAGCAGCTTAGTCTACAGGGATCACTATGGCTACACCTTC. Its translation: CASSLVYRDHYGYTF.

The J gene is TRBJ1-2, the V gene TRBV19; the D gene is possibly TRBD1 (6 bases). The CDR3 is 14 residues long. Germline CDR1 and CDR2: LNHDA and SQIVND (reference sequence). Trimming cost V 1 base and J 7 bases, with 13 bases left between them. CDR3: CASSIGQVISGYTF. The DNA for the CDR3 is TGTGCCAGTAGTATAGGACAGGTGATCTCTGGCTACACCTTC.

The CDR3 here is CANRDIRTDTQYF. The CDR3 DNA follows: TGTGCCAACAGGGACATCCGCACAGATACGCAGTATTTT. V and J are TRBV2 and TRBJ2-3, with D perhaps TRBD1 (6 bases). Germline lookup yields CDR1 SNHLY and CDR2 FYNNEI. The CDR3 totals 13 residues. V was pared by 10 bases and J by 1 base, with 12 bases between.

The V call is TRBV6-1, the J call TRBJ2-5; D may be TRBD1 (5 bases). CDR3 length: 14 amino acids. Germline V gene data show CDR1 as MNHNS and CDR2 as SASEGT. V was pared by 8 bases and J by 5 bases, with 18 bases between. CDR3 nucleotides: TGTGCCAGCCGTTATTTGCAGGGTGAGGAGACCCAGTACTTC. Translation gives CASRYLQGEETQYF.

The genes are TRBV2 and TRBJ2-7; TRBD1 aligns across 9 bases. Germline loops: CDR1 SNHLY, CDR2 FYNNEI. The CDR3 covers 14 residues. Unmatched junction bases numbered 8, after V lost 6 bases and J lost 5 bases. CDR3 bases: TGTGCCAGCAGACAGACAGGGGGTATCCACGAGCAGTACTTC. It encodes CASRQTGGIHEQYF. Full variable domain (missing parts from reference TRBV2 and TRBJ2-7): EPEVTQTPSHQVTQMGQEVILRCVPISNHLYFYWYRQILGQKVEFLVSFYNNEISEKSEIFDDQFSVERPDGSNFTLKIRSTKLEDSAMYFCASRQTGGIHEQYFGPGTRLTVT.

The rearrangement links TRBV5-1 to TRBJ2-7, with D unresolved. This CDR3 contains 11 residues. CDR1 is SGHRS and CDR2 is YFSETQ in the germline V gene. Trimming shortened V by 4 bases and J by 3 bases, and 5 bases separated the two germline ends. CDR3 nucleotides: TGCGCCAGCAGCAAGAACTACGAGCAGTACTTC. This encodes CASSKNYEQYF.

The CDR3 nucleotides are TGCGCCAGCAGCCAAACAACAGGGAGGGTAGTTGAAAAACTGTTTTTT. Its translation: CASSQTTGRVVEKLFF. The chain links TRBV4-1 to TRBJ1-4; tentatively, D is TRBD1 (6 bases). There are 16 residues in the CDR3. Trimming took off 2 bases at V and 7 bases at J, with 17 bases between the two ends. Germline V gives CDR1 MGHRA, CDR2 YSYEKL.

The rearrangement links TRBV30 to TRBJ2-5; 10 positions match TRBD1. The CDR3 runs 16 residues. CDR1 and CDR2 (germline): GTSNPN, SVGIG (reference sequence). V lost 2 bases, J lost 6 bases, and 12 bases stayed unmatched. The CDR3 region is CAWSSQGQGRGKTQYF. CDR3 in DNA: TGTGCCTGGAGTTCCCAGGGACAGGGGAGGGGAAAGACCCAGTACTTC.

This rearrangement joins TRBV29-1 to TRBJ2-5; no clear D gene. The end of the DNA is better explained by TRBJ2-7, so the J call may be wrong. The CDR3 consists of 14 residues. Germline loops: CDR1 SQVTM, CDR2 ANQGSEA. This CDR3 reads CSVENPSSVSEQYF. In nucleotides, the CDR3 is TGCAGCGTTGAAAATCCCTCGAGTGTCTCCGAGCAGTACTTC.

In this sample, this clone turned up once. The V call is TRBV9, the J call TRBJ1-4; D may be TRBD1 (5 bases). Germline-derived CDR1 and CDR2 are SGDLS and YYNGEE. The CDR3 runs 16 residues. With 5 bases removed from V and 4 bases from J, the gap between germline ends came to 18 bases. In DNA form, the CDR3 reads TGTGCCAGCAGTATAGGGGCCCCACGGAGTAATGAAAAACTGTTTTTT. Translation gives CASSIGAPRSNEKLFF.

V usage is TRBV2 and J usage is TRBJ1-4, with unresolved D. The V end was cut by 3 bases, the J end by 0 bases, with 8 bases between. CDR3 length: 15 residues. Germline lookup yields CDR1 SNHLY and CDR2 FYNNEI. CDR3 protein: CASSDQEPTNEKLFF. CDR3 coding DNA: TGTGCCAGCAGTGACCAGGAACCAACTAATGAAAAACTGTTTTTT.

The rearrangement joins TRBV21-1 to TRBJ1-6; the D call of TRBD1 is as the table states it, not checked on the DNA. TRBV21-1 is an annotated pseudogene. The CDR3 contains 14 residues. The CDR3 nucleotides are TGTGCCAGCCTGTACAGAATCGATAATTCACCCCTCCACTTT. It encodes CASLYRIDNSPLHF.